The table lists the clone carrying this TCR beta chain with many counts. Its antigen is still unknown. A single record per CDR3 protein comes from TCRdb applying MiXCR to the multiplex PCR reads. The repertoire holds tens of thousands of distinct CDR3 sequences, with under 25% as singletons. The sample is drawn from a study of breast tumors, draining lymph nodes, adjacent tissues. The study, taken as a whole, reports: Tumor repertoires ranked between lymph nodes and nontumor tissue in diversity, with V and J gene preferences. Tumor and nontumor repertoires were significantly more similar in luminal-like than in basal-like breast cancer. The lymph node origin of tumor T cells was framed as consistent with a hypothesis, not demonstrated.

V dropped 2 bases and J dropped 5 bases, with 7 bases sitting between them. The CDR3 loop spans 12 amino acids. Germline V gene data show CDR1 as MDHEN and CDR2 as SYDVKM. The lymph nodes were axillary draining lymph nodes from breast cancer patients. The receptor comes from a female donor with breast cancer. Some clones in this sample may be carry-over from other donors' samples. Sequencing used axillary lymph node tissue. The genes are TRBV28 and TRBJ2-7; D is tentatively TRBD1 or TRBD2 (5 bases each). The chain's CDR3 is CASSLLGDEQYF. DNA of the CDR3: TGTGCCAGCAGTTTACTGGGGGACGAGCAGTACTTC.